The 4 T cell receptor beta chains reported below all come from one sample, sequenced in a study of blood T cell repertoires in COVID-19. Measured with immunoSEQ multiplex PCR; TCRdb has only the in-frame clones, and not every one. The sample records 150,000 to 180,000 clones, under 85% being singletons. The sample comprised peripheral blood. The receptors derive from a man aged 55 to 70 with COVID-19, enrolled during active disease.

The chain couples TRBV30 to TRBJ1-6; 7 bases are a match to TRBD1. With 3 bases clipped from V and 9 bases from J, the junction kept 11 bases outside the gene matches. The length of the CDR3 is 15 residues. Germline V gene data show CDR1 as GTSNPN and CDR2 as SVGIG (reference sequence). CDR3 region: CAWRPDRIGPSPLHF. The CDR3, as DNA: TGTGCCTGGAGGCCGGACAGGATCGGCCCTTCACCCCTCCACTTT.

The J gene is TRBJ2-1, the V gene TRBV5-1; D is ambiguous. Germline values: CDR1 SGHRS, CDR2 YFSETQ. The CDR3 totals 14 residues. The V end lost 5 bases, the J end lost 0 bases, and 9 bases lay between the germline ends. The DNA of the CDR3 is TGCGCCAGCAGTGTAGGAGTCTCCTACAATGAGCAGTTCTTC. Residues: CASSVGVSYNEQFF. The variable domain in full, completed from reference TRBV5-1 and TRBJ2-1, reads KAGVTQTPRYLIKTRGQQVTLSCSPISGHRSVSWYQQTPGQGLQFLFEYFSETQRNKGNFPGRFSGRQFSNSRSEMNVSTLELGDSALYLCASSVGVSYNEQFFGPGTRLTVL.

The rearrangement links TRBV10-2 to TRBJ1-1; no definite D call. This CDR3 has 13 amino acids. The germline V gene encodes CDR1 WSHSY and CDR2 SAAADI. The V gene lost 7 bases and the J gene lost 4 bases, with 13 bases spanning the gap. The chain's CDR3 is CASKSGIGTEAFF. The CDR3, as DNA: TGCGCCAGCAAGTCCGGGATAGGCACTGAAGCTTTCTTT.

This chain links TRBV6-2 or TRBV6-3 with TRBJ2-6; no firm D call. Germline loops: CDR1 MNHEY, CDR2 SVGEGT. The V end lost 5 bases, the J end lost 0 bases, and 8 bases lay between the germline ends. CDR3 length equals 15 residues. The CDR3 DNA reads TGTGCCAGCAGTACCGACAACTCTGGGGCCAACGTCCTGACTTTC. This encodes CASSTDNSGANVLTF.